This entry lists 8 T cell receptor beta chains sequenced from one sample in a study of identical twins. TCRdb called the 5' RACE reads again in MiXCR, with one record for every CDR3 protein. In the table there are about 1.7 million distinct CDR3 sequences, more than 30% of which are singletons. The material sequenced was cord blood. The source of these receptors is a newborn girl in good health.

V is TRBV3-1 and J is TRBJ2-1, with 8 bases matching TRBD2. CDR1 and CDR2 from the germline V gene are LGHDT and YNNKEL (reference sequence). The trim removed 4 bases at V and 7 bases at J, leaving 12 bases unmatched. The CDR3 covers 16 residues. The CDR3 bases are TGTGCCAGCAGCCCAACCGGGACTAGTCGGGTGAATGAGCAGTTCTTC. It translates to CASSPTGTSRVNEQFF.

This clonotype was seen more than once but under ten times. The chain combines TRBV2 with TRBJ1-2, with 11 bases aligning to TRBD1. This CDR3 has 15 residues. Looked up from germline, CDR1 is SNHLY and CDR2 is FYNNEI. Trimming at V came to 6 bases and at J to 5 bases, leaving 8 bases not matched to a gene. CDR3: CASRTPGQGVYGYTF. The CDR3 nucleotides read TGTGCCAGCAGAACTCCGGGACAGGGGGTTTATGGCTACACCTTC.

This clonotype was seen a handful of times. The V and J genes are TRBV27 and TRBJ1-2; a possible D gene is TRBD1 (5 bases). Germline assignment: CDR1 MNHEY and CDR2 SMNVEV (reference sequence). Trimming shortened V by 1 base and J by 1 base, and 16 bases separated the two germline ends. The CDR3 totals 17 residues. CDR3 nucleotide sequence: TGTGCCAGCAGTTTATTGGCAGGGTCGGGGATTAACTATGGCTACACCTTC. It translates to CASSLLAGSGINYGYTF.

J is TRBJ1-1 and V is TRBV27; weak D call: TRBD1 (6 bases). Germline-derived CDR1 and CDR2 are MNHEY and SMNVEV (reference sequence). This CDR3 contains 13 residues. Trimming removed 6 bases from V and 4 bases from J, with 12 bases in between. CDR3 in DNA: TGTGCCAGCAGACGGACAGCTATCACTGAAGCTTTCTTT. Translation gives CASRRTAITEAFF.

The table lists this clonotype with a few counts. The V and J genes are TRBV13 and TRBJ2-3; D is perhaps TRBD1 (6 bases). The CDR3 length is 15 residues. Trimming removed 2 bases from V and 7 bases from J, with 16 bases in between. From germline, CDR1 is PRHDT and CDR2 FYEKMQ (reference sequence). In DNA form, the CDR3 reads TGTGCCAGCAGCTTACAGGGGCCCCTGATCCATACGCAGTATTTT. This encodes CASSLQGPLIHTQYF.

This clonotype occurred a few times. The V and J genes are TRBV13 and TRBJ2-3; weak D call: TRBD1 (5 bases). V lost 3 bases and J lost 1, with 11 bases in between. Germline V lookup: CDR1 PRHDT, CDR2 FYEKMQ (reference sequence). CDR3 size: 15 residues. CDR3 DNA: TGTGCCAGCAGCTTCAGGGTACGGGGCACAGATACGCAGTATTTT. This sequence encodes CASSFRVRGTDTQYF. Together with reference TRBV13 and TRBJ2-3, the CDR3 gives the full variable domain: AAGVIQSPRHLIKEKRETATLKCYPIPRHDTVYWYQQGPGQDPQFLISFYEKMQSDKGSIPDRFSAQQFSDYHSELNMSSLELGDSALYFCASSFRVRGTDTQYFGPGTRLTVL.

The chain carries TRBV9 and TRBJ2-3, with 9 bases that match TRBD1. Germline V gene data show CDR1 as SGDLS and CDR2 as YYNGEE. V trimming: 0 bases; J trimming: 5 bases; junction bases outside the gene matches: 4. The CDR3 length is 15 residues. The DNA of the CDR3 is TGTGCCAGCAGCGTAGGATACAGGGGGCAAGATACGCAGTATTTT. Protein: CASSVGYRGQDTQYF.

Only a few counts were recorded for this clonotype. The chain recombines TRBV27 with TRBJ1-2, with D maybe TRBD1 (6 bases). Looked up from germline, CDR1 is MNHEY and CDR2 is SMNVEV (reference sequence). The CDR3 is made up of 12 amino acids. The V gene lost 8 bases and the J gene lost 8 bases, with 15 bases spanning the gap. CDR3 bases: TGTGCCAGCGGAACAGGGTCGTCGGGCTACACCTTC. Protein: CASGTGSSGYTF.